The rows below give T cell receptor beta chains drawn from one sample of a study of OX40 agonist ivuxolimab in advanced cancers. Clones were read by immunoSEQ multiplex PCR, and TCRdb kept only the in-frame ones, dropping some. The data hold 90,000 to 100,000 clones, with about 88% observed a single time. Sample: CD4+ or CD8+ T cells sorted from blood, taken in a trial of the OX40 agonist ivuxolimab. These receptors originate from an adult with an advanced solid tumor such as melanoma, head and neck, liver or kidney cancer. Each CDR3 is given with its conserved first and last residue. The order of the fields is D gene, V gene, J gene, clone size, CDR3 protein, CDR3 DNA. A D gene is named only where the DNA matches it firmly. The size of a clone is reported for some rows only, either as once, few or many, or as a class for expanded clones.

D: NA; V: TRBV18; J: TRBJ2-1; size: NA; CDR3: CASSPTTYNEQFF; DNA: TGTGCCAGCTCACCGACTACTTACAATGAGCAGTTCTTC
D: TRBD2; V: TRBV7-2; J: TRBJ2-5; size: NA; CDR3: CASSLGAGLVEETQYF; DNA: TGTGCCAGCAGCTTAGGAGCGGGATTAGTCGAAGAGACCCAGTACTTC
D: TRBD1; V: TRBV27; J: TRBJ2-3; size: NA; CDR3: CASSPWTGGTDTQYF; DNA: TGTGCCAGCAGTCCTTGGACAGGGGGAACAGATACGCAGTATTTT
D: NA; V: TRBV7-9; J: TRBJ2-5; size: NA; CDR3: CASSLLEGTQYF; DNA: TGTGCCAGCAGCCTCCTCGAGGGGACCCAGTACTTC
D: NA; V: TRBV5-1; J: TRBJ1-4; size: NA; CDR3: CASSLARGNEKLFF; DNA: TGCGCCAGCAGCTTGGCCAGAGGGAATGAAAAACTGTTTTTT
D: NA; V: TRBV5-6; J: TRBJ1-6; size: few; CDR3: CASSLAGTVKSPLHF; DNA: TGTGCCAGCAGCTTGGCCGGGACGGTAAAGTCTCCCCTCCACTTT
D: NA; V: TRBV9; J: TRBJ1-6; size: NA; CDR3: CASSGLSTDNSPLHF; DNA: TGTGCCAGCAGCGGGCTCAGCACGGACAATTCACCCCTCCACTTT
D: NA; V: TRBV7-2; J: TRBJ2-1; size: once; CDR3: CASSPGGTYNEQFF; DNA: TGTGCCAGCAGCCCGGGTGGGACCTACAATGAGCAGTTCTTC
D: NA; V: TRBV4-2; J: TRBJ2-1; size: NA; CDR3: CASSQAGYEQFF; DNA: TGTGCCAGCAGCCAAGCCGGTTATGAGCAGTTCTTC
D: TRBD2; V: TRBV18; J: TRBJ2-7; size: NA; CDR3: CASSPPGLAGIEQYF; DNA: TGTGCCAGCTCACCACCAGGCCTAGCGGGAATCGAGCAGTACTTC
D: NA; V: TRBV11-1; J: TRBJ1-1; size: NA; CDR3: CASSRTRGASTEAFF; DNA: TGTGCCAGCAGCCGGACACGGGGCGCGTCAACTGAAGCTTTCTTT
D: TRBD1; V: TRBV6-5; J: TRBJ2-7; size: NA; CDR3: CASRNKDRGFDEQYF; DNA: TGTGCCAGCAGGAACAAGGACAGGGGCTTTGACGAGCAGTACTTC
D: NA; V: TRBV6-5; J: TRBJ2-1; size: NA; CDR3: CASKGESSYNEQFF; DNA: TGTGCCAGCAAGGGGGAGAGCTCCTACAATGAGCAGTTCTTC
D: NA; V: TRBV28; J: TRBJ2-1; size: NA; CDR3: CASSSPPGAGNEQFF; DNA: TGTGCCAGCAGTTCCCCCCCGGGAGCAGGGAATGAGCAGTTCTTC
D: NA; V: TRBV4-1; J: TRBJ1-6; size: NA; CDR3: CASSQGDGHSPLHF; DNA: TGCGCCAGCAGCCAAGGGGACGGGCATTCACCCCTCCACTTT
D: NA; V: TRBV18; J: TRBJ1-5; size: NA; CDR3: CASSPGGNQPQHF; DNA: TGTGCCAGCTCACCAGGGGGCAATCAGCCCCAGCATTTT
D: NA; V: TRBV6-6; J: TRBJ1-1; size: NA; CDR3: CASSYSRNTEAFF; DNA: TGTGCCAGCAGTTACTCCAGAAACACTGAAGCTTTCTTT